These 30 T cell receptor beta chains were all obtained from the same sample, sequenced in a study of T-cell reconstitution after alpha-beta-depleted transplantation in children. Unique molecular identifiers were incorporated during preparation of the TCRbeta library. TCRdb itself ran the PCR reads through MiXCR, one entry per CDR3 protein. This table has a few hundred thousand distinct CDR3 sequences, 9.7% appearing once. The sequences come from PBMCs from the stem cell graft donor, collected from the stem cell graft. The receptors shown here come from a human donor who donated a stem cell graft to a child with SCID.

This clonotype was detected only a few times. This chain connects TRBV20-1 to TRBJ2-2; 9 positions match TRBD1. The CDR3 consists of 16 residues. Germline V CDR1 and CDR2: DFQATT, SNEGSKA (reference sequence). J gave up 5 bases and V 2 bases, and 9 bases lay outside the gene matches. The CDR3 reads CSARSGTGFGTGELFF. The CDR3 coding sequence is TGCAGTGCTAGATCAGGGACAGGGTTTGGGACCGGGGAGCTGTTTTTT.

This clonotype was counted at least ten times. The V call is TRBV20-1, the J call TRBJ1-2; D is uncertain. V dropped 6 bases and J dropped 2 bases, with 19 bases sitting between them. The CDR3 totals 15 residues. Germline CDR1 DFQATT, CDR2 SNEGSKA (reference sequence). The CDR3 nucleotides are TGCAGTGCGTTTAATCAAGGTTACATGAACTATGGCTACACCTTC. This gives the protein CSAFNQGYMNYGYTF.

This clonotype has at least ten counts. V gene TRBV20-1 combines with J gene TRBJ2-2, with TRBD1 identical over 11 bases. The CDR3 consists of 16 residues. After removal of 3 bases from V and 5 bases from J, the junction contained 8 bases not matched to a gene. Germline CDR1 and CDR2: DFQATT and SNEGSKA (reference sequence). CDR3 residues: CSASMSGTGGTGELFF. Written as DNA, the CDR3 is TGCAGTGCTAGTATGTCCGGGACAGGGGGTACCGGGGAGCTGTTTTTT.

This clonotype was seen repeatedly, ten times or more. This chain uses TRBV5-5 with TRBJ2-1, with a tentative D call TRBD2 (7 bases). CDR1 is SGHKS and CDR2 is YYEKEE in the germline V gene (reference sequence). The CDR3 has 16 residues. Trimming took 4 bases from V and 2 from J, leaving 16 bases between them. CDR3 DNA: TGTGCCAGCAGCCCTCCAGGGGACTATGCCTACAATGAGCAGTTCTTC. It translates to CASSPPGDYAYNEQFF.

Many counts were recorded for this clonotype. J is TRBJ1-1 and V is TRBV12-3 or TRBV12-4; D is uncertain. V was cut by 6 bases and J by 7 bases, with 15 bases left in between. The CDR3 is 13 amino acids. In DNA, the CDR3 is TGTGCCAGCAGCCGTTTGAGTGGGTTTGAAGCTTTCTTT. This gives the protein CASSRLSGFEAFF.

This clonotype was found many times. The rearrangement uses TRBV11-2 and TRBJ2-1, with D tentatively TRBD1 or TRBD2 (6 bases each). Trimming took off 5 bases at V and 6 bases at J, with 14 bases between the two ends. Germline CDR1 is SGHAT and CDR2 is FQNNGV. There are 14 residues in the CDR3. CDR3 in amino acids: CASSRGLGGNEQFF. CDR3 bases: TGTGCCAGCAGCCGGGGGCTGGGTGGCAATGAGCAGTTCTTC.

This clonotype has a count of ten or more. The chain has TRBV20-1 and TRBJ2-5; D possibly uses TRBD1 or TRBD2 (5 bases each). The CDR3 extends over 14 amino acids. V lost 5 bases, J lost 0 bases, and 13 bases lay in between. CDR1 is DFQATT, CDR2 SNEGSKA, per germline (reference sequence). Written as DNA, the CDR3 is TGCAGTGCTCCGCCGAGGGGACACCAAGAGACCCAGTACTTC. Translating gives CSAPPRGHQETQYF.

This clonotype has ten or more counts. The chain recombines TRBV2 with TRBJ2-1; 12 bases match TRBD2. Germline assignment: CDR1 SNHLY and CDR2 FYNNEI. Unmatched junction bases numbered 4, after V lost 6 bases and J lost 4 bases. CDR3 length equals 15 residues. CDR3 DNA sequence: TGTGCCAGCAGGGAGGGACTAGCGGGTTACAATGAGCAGTTCTTC. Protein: CASREGLAGYNEQFF.

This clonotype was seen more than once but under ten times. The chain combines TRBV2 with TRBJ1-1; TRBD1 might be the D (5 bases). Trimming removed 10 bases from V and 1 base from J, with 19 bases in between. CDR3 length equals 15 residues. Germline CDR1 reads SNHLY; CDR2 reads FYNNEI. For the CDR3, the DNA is TGTGCCACCTCCTTTGGGGCAGGTGAGAACACTGAAGCTTTCTTT. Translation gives CATSFGAGENTEAFF.

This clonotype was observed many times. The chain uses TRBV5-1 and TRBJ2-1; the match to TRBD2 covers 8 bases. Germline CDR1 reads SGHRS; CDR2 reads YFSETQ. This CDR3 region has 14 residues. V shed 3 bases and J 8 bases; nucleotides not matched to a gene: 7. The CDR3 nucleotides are TGCGCCAGCAGCTCGGGGGGGCCGGCGCATGAGCAGTTCTTC. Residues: CASSSGGPAHEQFF.

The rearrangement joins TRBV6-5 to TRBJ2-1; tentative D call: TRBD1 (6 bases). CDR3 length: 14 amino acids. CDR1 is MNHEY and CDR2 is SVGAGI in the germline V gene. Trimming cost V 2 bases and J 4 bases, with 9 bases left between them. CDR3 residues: CASSYRDIYNEQFF. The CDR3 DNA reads TGTGCCAGCAGTTACCGGGACATTTACAATGAGCAGTTCTTC.

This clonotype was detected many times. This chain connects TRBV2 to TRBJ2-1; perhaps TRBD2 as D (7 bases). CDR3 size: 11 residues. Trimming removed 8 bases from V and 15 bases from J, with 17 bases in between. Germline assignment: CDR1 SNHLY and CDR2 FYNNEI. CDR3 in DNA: TGTGCCAGCCGTGCCGGGGGGCCTCTGTTCTTC. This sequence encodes CASRAGGPLFF. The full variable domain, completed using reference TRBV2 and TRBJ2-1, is EPEVTQTPSHQVTQMGQEVILRCVPISNHLYFYWYRQILGQKVEFLVSFYNNEISEKSEIFDDQFSVERPDGSNFTLKIRSTKLEDSAMYFCASRAGGPLFFGPGTRLTVL.

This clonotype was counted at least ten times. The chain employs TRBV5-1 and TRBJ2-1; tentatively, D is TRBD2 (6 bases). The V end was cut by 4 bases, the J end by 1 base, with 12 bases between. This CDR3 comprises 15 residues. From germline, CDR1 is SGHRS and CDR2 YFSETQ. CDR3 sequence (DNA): TGCGCCAGCAGCCGGATGGGGGGATCCTACAATGAGCAGTTCTTC. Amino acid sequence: CASSRMGGSYNEQFF.

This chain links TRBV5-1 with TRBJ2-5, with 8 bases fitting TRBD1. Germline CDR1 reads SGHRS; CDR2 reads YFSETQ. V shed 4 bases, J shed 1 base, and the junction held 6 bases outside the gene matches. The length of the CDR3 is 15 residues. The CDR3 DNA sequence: TGCGCCAGCAGCACCTACGGACAGGGCCAAGAGACCCAGTACTTC. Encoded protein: CASSTYGQGQETQYF.

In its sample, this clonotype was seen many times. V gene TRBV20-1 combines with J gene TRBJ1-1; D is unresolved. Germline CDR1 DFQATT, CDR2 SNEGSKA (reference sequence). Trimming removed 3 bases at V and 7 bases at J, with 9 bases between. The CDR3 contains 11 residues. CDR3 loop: CSASGILEAFF. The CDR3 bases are TGCAGTGCTAGTGGGATCCTTGAAGCTTTCTTT.

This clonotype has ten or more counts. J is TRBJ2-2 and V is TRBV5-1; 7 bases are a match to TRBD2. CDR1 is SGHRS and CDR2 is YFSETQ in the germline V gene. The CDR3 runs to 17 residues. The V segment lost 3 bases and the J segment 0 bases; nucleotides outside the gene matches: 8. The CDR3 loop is CASSSYRGLTNTGELFF. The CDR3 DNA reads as TGCGCCAGCAGCTCCTACCGGGGACTAACGAACACCGGGGAGCTGTTTTTT. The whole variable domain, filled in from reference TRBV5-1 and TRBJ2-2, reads KAGVTQTPRYLIKTRGQQVTLSCSPISGHRSVSWYQQTPGQGLQFLFEYFSETQRNKGNFPGRFSGRQFSNSRSEMNVSTLELGDSALYLCASSSYRGLTNTGELFFGEGSRLTVL.

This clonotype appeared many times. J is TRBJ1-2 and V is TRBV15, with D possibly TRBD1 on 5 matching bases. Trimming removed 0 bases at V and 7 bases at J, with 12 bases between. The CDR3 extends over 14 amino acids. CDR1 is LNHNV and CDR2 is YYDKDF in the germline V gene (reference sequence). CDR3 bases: TGTGCCACCAGCAGAGATTCAGGGCTGGGTGGCTACACCTTC. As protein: CATSRDSGLGGYTF.

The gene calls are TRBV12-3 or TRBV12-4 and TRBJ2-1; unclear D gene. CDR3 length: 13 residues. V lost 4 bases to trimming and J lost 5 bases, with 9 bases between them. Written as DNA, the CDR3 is TGTGCCAGCAGTTCCGGACCAAACAATGAGCAGTTCTTC. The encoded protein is CASSSGPNNEQFF.

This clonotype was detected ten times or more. The chain's CDR3 is CASSVGLTLGEKLFF. The CDR3 DNA reads TGTGCCAGCAGTGTGGGCTTGACTTTAGGGGAAAAACTGTTTTTT. V usage is TRBV6-1 and J usage is TRBJ1-4; D is unclear. Trimming stripped 4 bases from V and 8 bases from J, with 17 bases between. The CDR3 is 15 amino acids. Germline CDR1 MNHNS, CDR2 SASEGT.

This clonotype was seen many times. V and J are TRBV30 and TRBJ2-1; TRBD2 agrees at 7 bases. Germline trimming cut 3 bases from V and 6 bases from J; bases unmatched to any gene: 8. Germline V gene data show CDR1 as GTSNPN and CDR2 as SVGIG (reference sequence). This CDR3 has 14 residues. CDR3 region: CAWRMAGVINEQFF. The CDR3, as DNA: TGTGCCTGGAGGATGGCGGGGGTCATCAATGAGCAGTTCTTC.

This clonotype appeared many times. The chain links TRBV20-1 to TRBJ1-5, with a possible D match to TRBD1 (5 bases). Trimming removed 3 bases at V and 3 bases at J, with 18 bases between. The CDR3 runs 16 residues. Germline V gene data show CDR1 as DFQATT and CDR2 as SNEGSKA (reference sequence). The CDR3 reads CSASPSGGAFNQPQHF. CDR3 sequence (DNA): TGCAGTGCTAGCCCTTCCGGTGGGGCGTTCAATCAGCCCCAGCATTTT.

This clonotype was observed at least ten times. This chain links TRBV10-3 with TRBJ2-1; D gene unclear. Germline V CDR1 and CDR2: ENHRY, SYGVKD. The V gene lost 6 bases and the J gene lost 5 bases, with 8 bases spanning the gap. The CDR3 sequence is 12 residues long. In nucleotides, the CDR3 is TGTGCCATCAGCCGAGAGAACAATGAGCAGTTCTTC. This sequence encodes CAISRENNEQFF.

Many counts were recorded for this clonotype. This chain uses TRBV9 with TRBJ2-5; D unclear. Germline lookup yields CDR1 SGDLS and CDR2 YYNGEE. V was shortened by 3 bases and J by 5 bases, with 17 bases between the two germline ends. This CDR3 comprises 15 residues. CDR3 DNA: TGTGCCAGCAGCGCGGTAGGGTCCCTCTATGAGACCCAGTACTTC. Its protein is CASSAVGSLYETQYF.

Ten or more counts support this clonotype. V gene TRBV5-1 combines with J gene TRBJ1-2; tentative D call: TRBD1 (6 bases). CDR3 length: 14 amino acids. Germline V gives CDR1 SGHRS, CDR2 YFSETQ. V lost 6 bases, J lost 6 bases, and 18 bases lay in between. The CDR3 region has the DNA TGCGCCAGCACCCGACAGGAAGCCCTTGATGGCTACACCTTC. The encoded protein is CASTRQEALDGYTF.

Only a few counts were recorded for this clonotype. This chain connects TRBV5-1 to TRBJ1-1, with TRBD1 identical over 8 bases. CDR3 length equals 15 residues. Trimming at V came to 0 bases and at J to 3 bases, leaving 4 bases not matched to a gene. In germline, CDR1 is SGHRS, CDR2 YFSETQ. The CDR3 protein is CASSLAPGQDTEAFF. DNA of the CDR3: TGCGCCAGCAGCTTGGCTCCGGGACAGGACACTGAAGCTTTCTTT.

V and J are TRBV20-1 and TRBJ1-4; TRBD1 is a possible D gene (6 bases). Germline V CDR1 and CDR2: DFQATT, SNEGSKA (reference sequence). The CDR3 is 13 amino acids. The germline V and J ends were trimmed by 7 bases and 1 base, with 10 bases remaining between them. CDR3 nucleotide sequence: TGCAGTGTAGAGGACAGAACTAATGAAAAACTGTTTTTT. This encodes CSVEDRTNEKLFF.

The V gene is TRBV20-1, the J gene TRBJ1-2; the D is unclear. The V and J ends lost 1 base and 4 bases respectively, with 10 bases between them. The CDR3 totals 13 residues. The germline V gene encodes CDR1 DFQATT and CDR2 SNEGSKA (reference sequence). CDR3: CSARVGGGYGYTF. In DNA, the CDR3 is TGCAGTGCTAGAGTTGGAGGTGGCTATGGCTACACCTTC.

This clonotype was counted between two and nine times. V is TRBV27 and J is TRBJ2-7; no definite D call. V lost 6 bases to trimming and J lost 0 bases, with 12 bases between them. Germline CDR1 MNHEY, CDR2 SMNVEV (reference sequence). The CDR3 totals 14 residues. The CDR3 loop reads CASRYSPTSYEQYF. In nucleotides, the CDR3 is TGTGCCAGCAGGTACAGCCCTACCTCCTACGAGCAGTACTTC.

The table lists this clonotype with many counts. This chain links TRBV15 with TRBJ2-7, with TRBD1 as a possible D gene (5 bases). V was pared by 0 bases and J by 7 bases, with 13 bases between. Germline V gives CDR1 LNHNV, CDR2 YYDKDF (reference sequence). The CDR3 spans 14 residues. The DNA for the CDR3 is TGTGCCACCAGCAGAGACCCCAGGGTGGGAGAGCAGTACTTC. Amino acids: CATSRDPRVGEQYF.

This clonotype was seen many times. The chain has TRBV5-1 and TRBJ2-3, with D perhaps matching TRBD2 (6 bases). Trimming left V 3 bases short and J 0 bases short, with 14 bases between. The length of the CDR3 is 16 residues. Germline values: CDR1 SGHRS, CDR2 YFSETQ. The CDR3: CASSSGLAESTDTQYF. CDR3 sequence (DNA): TGCGCCAGCAGCTCCGGTTTAGCGGAGAGCACAGATACGCAGTATTTT.